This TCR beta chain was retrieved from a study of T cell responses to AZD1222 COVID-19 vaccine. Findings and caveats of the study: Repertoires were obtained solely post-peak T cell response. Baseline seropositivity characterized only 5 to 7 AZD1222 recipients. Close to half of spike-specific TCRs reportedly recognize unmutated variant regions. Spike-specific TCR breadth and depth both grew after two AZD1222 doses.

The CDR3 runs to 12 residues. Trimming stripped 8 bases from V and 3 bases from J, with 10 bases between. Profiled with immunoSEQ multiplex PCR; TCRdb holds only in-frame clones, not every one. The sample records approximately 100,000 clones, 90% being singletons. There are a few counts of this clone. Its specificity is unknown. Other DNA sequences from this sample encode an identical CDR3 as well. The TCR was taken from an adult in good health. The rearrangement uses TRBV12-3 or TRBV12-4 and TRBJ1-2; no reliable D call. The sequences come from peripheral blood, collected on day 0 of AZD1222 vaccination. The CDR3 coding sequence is TGTGCCAGCGGTGACCGGTACTATGGCTACACCTTC. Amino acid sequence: CASGDRYYGYTF.